The next 19 T cell receptor beta chains were all read from a single sample in a study of identical twins. TCRdb re-derived calls from the 5' RACE reads in MiXCR, one entry per CDR3 protein. This sample yields 100,000 or so distinct CDR3 sequences, of which 4.5% to 6.5% are seen a single time; about 12% belongs to the top ten. Sequencing was carried out using memory T cells sorted from blood. The source of these receptors is a woman aged 45-65 years in good health.

This clonotype was picked up a small number of times. The genes are TRBV27 and TRBJ2-1; tentative D call: TRBD2 (5 bases). Between the trimmed V and J ends, which lost 7 bases and 7 bases, there was a span of 11 bases. This CDR3 has 12 residues. Germline V gene sequence: CDR1 MNHEY, CDR2 SMNVEV (reference sequence). The CDR3 reads CASKRWENEQFF. Here the CDR3 DNA reads TGTGCCAGCAAAAGATGGGAGAATGAGCAGTTCTTC.

This clonotype has a count of ten or more. This chain uses TRBV5-1 with TRBJ2-1; D may be TRBD1 (5 bases). V was shortened by 5 bases and J by 6 bases, with 12 bases between the two germline ends. Germline CDR1 and CDR2: SGHRS and YFSETQ. The CDR3 is 13 amino acids. Written as DNA, the CDR3 is TGCGCCAGCAGGAAGGGGCCAGTCAATGAGCAGTTCTTC. As protein: CASRKGPVNEQFF.

In this sample, this clonotype turned up a few times. The chain joins TRBV10-1 to TRBJ2-1; 7 bases are a match to TRBD2. The ends lost 9 bases at V and 1 base at J; junction bases unmatched: 18. Germline lookup yields CDR1 WNHNN and CDR2 SYGVQD (reference sequence). CDR3 length: 18 amino acids. CDR3 bases: TGCGCCAGGGGTTATCGGGGGGTGAACGTAGGATCCTACAATGAGCAGTTCTTC. Protein: CARGYRGVNVGSYNEQFF.

This clonotype was detected many times. The rearrangement uses TRBV5-6 and TRBJ1-2; a possible D gene is TRBD1 (5 bases). CDR3 length: 13 amino acids. The germline V gene has CDR1 SGHDT and CDR2 YYEEEE. Trimming stripped 0 bases from V and 6 bases from J, with 9 bases between. The CDR3 region is CASSLGGEHGYTF. CDR3 sequence (DNA): TGTGCCAGCAGCTTGGGAGGGGAACATGGCTACACCTTC.

This clonotype was recorded at least ten times. The gene calls are TRBV5-1 and TRBJ1-3, with no clear D. Germline CDR1 and CDR2: SGHRS and YFSETQ. CDR3 length equals 12 residues. V dropped 3 bases and J dropped 4 bases, with 5 bases sitting between them. Here the CDR3 reads CASSSEGNTIYF. CDR3 DNA sequence: TGCGCCAGCAGCTCGGAGGGAAACACCATATATTTT.

As concerns this clonotype: Just one base apart from a much larger clone, this may be a read error. The CDR3 nucleotides are TGTGCCAGCAGCGGCCCACGGGTCATGGGAGAGACCCGGTACTTC. The encoded protein is CASSGPRVMGETRYF. The V and J genes are TRBV9 and TRBJ2-5, with D perhaps matching TRBD2 (5 bases). This CDR3 region has 15 residues. The germline CDR1 and CDR2 sequences are SGDLS and YYNGEE.

This clonotype occurred many times. V and J are TRBV5-6 and TRBJ2-1; D perhaps matches TRBD1 (6 bases). The V and J ends lost 2 bases and 7 bases respectively, with 13 bases between them. Germline V CDR1 and CDR2: SGHDT, YYEEEE. CDR3 length equals 14 residues. This CDR3 reads CASSFQDRRNEQFF. In DNA, the CDR3 is TGTGCCAGCAGCTTTCAAGACAGGAGGAATGAGCAGTTCTTC.

In its sample, this clonotype was seen many times. The chain carries TRBV24-1 and TRBJ2-1; 9 nucleotides line up with TRBD2. The CDR3 extends over 13 amino acids. The V segment lost 8 bases and the J segment 7 bases; nucleotides outside the gene matches: 5. CDR1 and CDR2 (germline): KGHDR, SFDVKD. The CDR3 DNA follows: TGTGCCACCACCGGGACTAGCTTTAATGAGCAGTTCTTC. Amino acid sequence: CATTGTSFNEQFF.

The sample holds many counts of this clonotype. V and J are TRBV18 and TRBJ2-2, with TRBD2 as a possible D gene (6 bases). Germline V CDR1 and CDR2: KGHSH, LQKENI. The length of the CDR3 is 17 residues. V was trimmed by 1 base and J by 0 bases, leaving 12 bases between them. Here the CDR3 reads CASSPLRLATNTGELFF. The CDR3 DNA sequence: TGTGCCAGCTCACCACTGAGGCTAGCGACGAACACCGGGGAGCTGTTTTTT. The full variable domain, its missing parts supplied by reference TRBV18 and TRBJ2-2, is NAGVMQNPRHLVRRRGQEARLRCSPMKGHSHVYWYRQLPEEGLKFMVYLQKENIIDESGMPKERFSAEFPKEGPSILRIQQVVRGDSAAYFCASSPLRLATNTGELFFGEGSRLTVL.

CDR3 coding DNA: TGTGCCAGCAGTTTTGGGGGACACCGCATATCCCTCCACTTT. As protein: CASSFGGHRISLHF. The chain recombines TRBV12-3 or TRBV12-4 with TRBJ1-6; possibly TRBD1 for D (6 bases). Trimming shortened V by 3 bases and J by 14 bases, and 17 bases separated the two germline ends. This CDR3 contains 14 residues.

This chain links TRBV5-1 with TRBJ1-4; D is unclear. The CDR3 has 13 amino acids. Germline CDR1 reads SGHRS; CDR2 reads YFSETQ. The V gene lost 4 bases and the J gene lost 7 bases, with 11 bases spanning the gap. The CDR3: CASSDPGSEKLFF. CDR3 nucleotide sequence: TGCGCCAGCAGCGACCCCGGGAGTGAAAAACTGTTTTTT.

This clonotype was seen ten or more times. The CDR3 region is CASSPTRTGSSSGNTIYF. The CDR3 nucleotides are TGTGCCAGCAGCCCAACTCGGACAGGATCTAGCTCTGGAAACACCATATATTTT. J is TRBJ1-3 and V is TRBV3-1; 7 nucleotides align to TRBD1. Germline CDR1 LGHDT, CDR2 YNNKEL (reference sequence). The ends lost 4 bases at V and 0 bases at J; junction bases unmatched: 12. The CDR3 has 18 amino acids.

This clonotype was counted ten times or more. This chain joins TRBV9 and TRBJ2-7; TRBD2 matches 7 bases. CDR1 SGDLS and CDR2 YYNGEE come from the germline V gene. After removal of 0 bases from V and 0 bases from J, the junction contained 0 bases not matched to a gene. The CDR3 has 14 residues. CDR3 DNA sequence: TGTGCCAGCAGCGTAGCTAGCGGCTCCTACGAGCAGTACTTC. Its translation: CASSVASGSYEQYF.

The V gene is TRBV7-2, the J gene TRBJ1-1, with D perhaps matching TRBD1 (5 bases). This CDR3 contains 14 residues. Germline V CDR1 and CDR2: SGHTA, FQGNSA. V was cut by 1 base and J by 4 bases, with 10 bases left in between. CDR3 region: CASSLDSGGTEAFF. Here the CDR3 DNA reads TGTGCCAGCAGCTTAGATAGCGGGGGCACTGAAGCTTTCTTT.

The chain has TRBV30 and TRBJ1-1; 8 bases are a match to TRBD1. The ends lost 5 bases at V and 0 bases at J; junction bases unmatched: 5. CDR1 GTSNPN and CDR2 SVGIG come from the germline V gene (reference sequence). The CDR3 sequence is 14 residues long. CDR3 region: CAWGQGPMNTEAFF. DNA for the CDR3: TGTGCCTGGGGACAGGGCCCTATGAACACTGAAGCTTTCTTT.

Many counts were recorded for this clonotype. The chain couples TRBV12-3 or TRBV12-4 to TRBJ1-2; a weak D match, TRBD1 (5 bases). V lost 0 bases and J 4 bases, leaving 9 bases between the germline ends. The length of the CDR3 is 14 residues. This CDR3 is CASSLARQFYGYTF. The CDR3, as DNA: TGTGCCAGCAGTTTAGCGCGACAGTTCTATGGCTACACCTTC.

The sample holds many counts of this clonotype. The CDR3 nucleotides read TGCAGTGCTATTTCAGGCCGGGGGAACCTAAACATTCAGTACTTC. It yields the protein CSAISGRGNLNIQYF. The chain uses TRBV20-1 and TRBJ2-4; D perhaps matches TRBD2 (6 bases). V was trimmed by 4 bases and J by 6 bases, leaving 19 bases between them. Per germline, CDR1 DFQATT and CDR2 SNEGSKA (reference sequence). The CDR3 runs 15 residues.

The CDR3 nucleotides read TGTGCCAGTAGTACTGGACGGCCCCGGGCATCTCCCAATGAGCAGTTCTTC. Protein product: CASSTGRPRASPNEQFF. The gene calls are TRBV19 and TRBJ2-1; unclear D gene. V gave up 4 bases and J gave up 6 bases, with 22 bases separating them. CDR3 length equals 17 residues. Germline V lookup: CDR1 LNHDA, CDR2 SQIVND (reference sequence). The entire variable domain, with the rest obtained from reference TRBV19 and TRBJ2-1, is as follows: DGGITQSPKYLFRKEGQNVTLSCEQNLNHDAMYWYRQDPGQGLRLIYYSQIVNDFQKGDIAEGYSVSREKKESFPLTVTSAQKNPTAFYLCASSTGRPRASPNEQFFGPGTRLTVL.

This clonotype was observed many times. J is TRBJ2-1 and V is TRBV5-1, with 7 bases identical to TRBD1. Trimming cost V 4 bases and J 0 bases; bases outside gene matches: 4. The CDR3 is 15 residues long. The germline gives CDR1 SGHRS, CDR2 YFSETQ. CDR3 residues: CASSRQGSSYNEQFF. Written as DNA, the CDR3 is TGCGCCAGCAGCAGACAGGGAAGCTCCTACAATGAGCAGTTCTTC.